A selection of T cell receptor beta chains follows, all from one sample in a study of CD8 T cells in Susac syndrome. TCRdb reanalysed the immunoSEQ multiplex PCR reads using MiXCR and keeps one entry per CDR3 protein. Of tens of thousands of distinct CDR3 sequences listed, roughly 94% were seen once; the top ten hold 0.3%. What was sequenced was CD4+ T cells from PBMCs. Receptor source: a human donor with Susac syndrome. CDR3s include the opening cysteine and the closing phenylalanine or tryptophan. The D gene is left open where the match is weak. A row's size may be missing; if present it is once, few, many or a size class.

v_call,d_call,j_call,cdr3_length,clone_size,cdr3_aa,cdr3_nt
TRBV30,-,TRBJ1-5,14,-,CAWNRDIGNQPQHF,TGTGCCTGGAACAGGGATATAGGCAATCAGCCCCAGCATTTT
TRBV20-1,-,TRBJ1-2,12,-,CSAIENREGYTF,TGCAGTGCCATCGAAAACAGGGAGGGCTACACCTTC
TRBV4-2,-,TRBJ2-3,16,-,CASSQEALPRTDTQYF,TGTGCCAGCAGCCAAGAGGCCTTACCTCGCACAGATACGCAGTATTTT
TRBV15,-,TRBJ1-2,14,once,CATSREATRYGYTF,TGTGCCACCAGCAGGGAGGCGACACGCTATGGCTACACCTTC
TRBV28,-,TRBJ1-1,13,-,CASKLDRNTEAFF,TGTGCCAGCAAACTGGACCGCAACACTGAAGCTTTCTTT
TRBV5-1,TRBD2,TRBJ2-1,16,-,CASSSQAGGHYNEQFF,TGCGCCAGCAGCTCTCAAGCGGGGGGCCACTACAATGAGCAGTTCTTC
TRBV18,-,TRBJ2-3,12,-,CASTSGTDTQYF,TGTGCCAGCACCTCGGGAACAGATACGCAGTATTTT
TRBV30,TRBD1,TRBJ1-2,13,-,CASLRGQGQGYTF,TGTGCCTCCCTCCGGGGACAGGGTCAGGGCTACACCTTC
TRBV15,-,TRBJ1-5,16,-,CATSRDAGRVNQPQHF,TGTGCCACCAGCAGAGATGCAGGGAGGGTCAATCAGCCCCAGCATTTT
TRBV6-6,-,TRBJ1-5,13,-,CASRQFSNQPQHF,TGTGCCAGCAGACAGTTCAGCAATCAGCCCCAGCATTTT
TRBV7-9,TRBD1,TRBJ1-4,13,-,CASETGGNEKLFF,TGTGCCAGCGAGACAGGGGGTAATGAAAAACTGTTTTTT
TRBV15,TRBD2,TRBJ2-7,15,-,CATSKALAGAYEQYF,TGTGCCACCAGCAAAGCGCTAGCGGGGGCCTACGAGCAGTACTTC
TRBV6-5,TRBD2,TRBJ2-7,15,-,CASRLTSGSSYEQYF,TGTGCCAGCAGACTAACTAGCGGGAGCTCCTACGAGCAGTACTTC
TRBV14,-,TRBJ2-3,16,-,CASSQRRSSYTDTQYF,TGTGCCAGCAGCCAAAGGCGGTCCAGCTACACAGATACGCAGTATTTT
TRBV10-3,TRBD2,TRBJ2-3,15,-,CAISEQNSGADTQYF,TGTGCCATCAGTGAACAGAATAGCGGGGCAGATACGCAGTATTTT
TRBV6-2/TRBV6-3,-,TRBJ2-3,14,-,CASRFLDLTDTQYF,TGTGCCAGCAGGTTTTTGGACCTCACAGATACGCAGTATTTT
TRBV30,-,TRBJ1-2,16,-,CAWSIGLAFGGDGYTF,TGTGCCTGGAGTATAGGGTTGGCGTTCGGGGGAGATGGCTACACCTTC
TRBV23-1,TRBD1,TRBJ1-5,15,once,CASSHPDRGNQPQHF,TGCGCCAGCAGTCACCCGGACAGGGGCAATCAGCCCCAGCATTTT
TRBV21-1,-,TRBJ2-5,14,-,CASSNQTVQETQYF,TGTGCCAGCAGCAATCAGACAGTCCAAGAGACCCAGTACTTC
TRBV29-1,-,TRBJ2-5,14,-,CSARLRGATGTQYF,TGCAGCGCCCGCCTACGGGGGGCGACGGGGACCCAGTACTTC
TRBV5-1,-,TRBJ2-3,14,-,CASSSGGGEDTQYF,TGCGCCAGCAGCTCTGGGGGCGGTGAGGATACGCAGTATTTT
TRBV30,-,TRBJ1-2,15,-,CAWSFGTGRNYGYTF,TGTGCCTGGAGTTTTGGTACAGGTCGCAACTATGGCTACACCTTC
TRBV4-3,-,TRBJ2-5,15,-,CASSQDGGTEETQYF,TGCGCCAGCAGCCAAGATGGGGGGACAGAAGAGACCCAGTACTTC
TRBV13,-,TRBJ1-2,14,-,CASSLRGPRAGYTF,TGTGCCAGCAGCTTACGGGGGCCTCGGGCTGGCTACACCTTC
TRBV21-1,-,TRBJ2-7,14,-,CASSKGRGAYEQYF,TGTGCCAGCAGCAAAGGCCGGGGGGCCTACGAGCAGTACTTC
TRBV20-1,-,TRBJ1-2,16,once,CSAREKVQETNYGYTF,TGCAGTGCTAGAGAAAAGGTACAGGAAACTAACTATGGCTACACCTTC
TRBV6-2/TRBV6-3,-,TRBJ2-3,14,-,CASSQNSITDTQYF,TGTGCCAGCAGTCAAAACAGTATCACAGATACGCAGTATTTT
TRBV14,-,TRBJ2-4,15,once,CASSPDGKAKNIQYF,TGTGCCAGCAGCCCGGACGGGAAAGCCAAAAACATTCAGTACTTC
TRBV27,TRBD2,TRBJ2-3,16,-,CASSLSGATSTDTQYF,TGTGCCAGCAGTTTGAGCGGGGCAACTAGCACAGATACGCAGTATTTT
TRBV7-9,-,TRBJ1-4,15,once,CASSRARDSNEKLFF,TGTGCCAGCAGTCGCGCAAGGGATTCTAATGAAAAACTGTTTTTT
TRBV21-1,-,TRBJ2-3,15,-,CASSKGGQNTDTQYF,TGTGCCAGCAGCAAGGGCGGTCAAAACACAGATACGCAGTATTTT
TRBV5-4,TRBD2,TRBJ2-1,17,-,CASSFNAGLAGGNEQFF,TGTGCCAGCAGCTTTAACGCGGGACTAGCGGGGGGCAATGAGCAGTTCTTC
TRBV25-1,TRBD2,TRBJ2-3,15,-,CASSDQRGATDTQYF,TGTGCCAGCAGTGACCAGCGGGGAGCCACAGATACGCAGTATTTT
TRBV24-1,TRBD2,TRBJ2-1,14,-,CATSGAGGTNEQFF,TGTGCCACCAGTGGTGCGGGGGGAACGAATGAGCAGTTCTTC
TRBV12-3/TRBV12-4,-,TRBJ2-4,14,-,CASTPPGLQNIQYF,TGTGCCAGCACCCCGCCGGGACTGCAAAACATTCAGTACTTC
TRBV30,-,TRBJ2-5,11,-,CAWSLRETQYF,TGTGCCTGGAGTCTACGGGAGACCCAGTACTTC
TRBV20-1,TRBD2,TRBJ2-1,13,-,CSAEAGGAGEQFF,TGCAGTGCGGAAGCGGGGGGGGCCGGGGAGCAGTTCTTC
TRBV3-1,TRBD1,TRBJ2-7,14,-,CASSPRDRDYEQYF,TGTGCCAGCAGCCCCCGGGACAGGGATTACGAGCAGTACTTC
TRBV12-3/TRBV12-4,TRBD1,TRBJ1-2,11,-,CASSLRQGGTF,TGTGCCAGCAGTCTCCGACAGGGAGGCACCTTC
TRBV5-4,-,TRBJ1-1,15,-,CASSLPGRADTEAFF,TGTGCCAGCAGCTTACCAGGGAGGGCGGACACTGAAGCTTTCTTT
TRBV24-1,-,TRBJ2-2,12,once,CATSVPRGELFF,TGTGCCACCAGTGTTCCGCGCGGGGAGCTGTTTTTT
TRBV29-1,-,TRBJ1-1,14,-,CSVSRGNENTEAFF,TGCAGCGTTTCTCGAGGGAATGAGAACACTGAAGCTTTCTTT
TRBV5-6,TRBD2,TRBJ2-3,16,-,CASSSTSATSTDTQYF,TGTGCCAGCAGCTCAACTAGCGCCACAAGCACAGATACGCAGTATTTT
TRBV7-9,-,TRBJ2-5,12,-,CASTIDGGTQYF,TGTGCCAGCACCATAGACGGGGGGACCCAGTACTTC
TRBV5-1,-,TRBJ2-6,14,-,CASRNQSGANVLTF,TGCGCCAGCAGGAACCAGTCTGGGGCCAACGTCCTGACTTTC
TRBV6-6,-,TRBJ2-2,15,-,CASSATGVGTGELFF,TGTGCCAGCAGCGCGACCGGAGTGGGCACCGGGGAGCTGTTTTTT
TRBV20-1,-,TRBJ2-2,15,-,CSAREAGWNTGELFF,TGCAGTGCTAGAGAGGCGGGGTGGAACACCGGGGAGCTTTTTTTT
TRBV4-1,-,TRBJ1-5,19,-,CASSQGGLFRADSNQPQHF,TGCGCCAGCAGCCAAGGCGGGCTTTTTAGGGCGGATAGCAATCAGCCCCAGCATTTT
TRBV12-3/TRBV12-4,-,TRBJ2-5,11,few,CASTQRETQYF,TGTGCCAGCACCCAGCGGGAGACCCAGTACTTC
TRBV4-2,-,TRBJ1-2,14,-,CASSQDGVDYGYTF,TGTGCCAGCAGCCAAGATGGAGTGGACTATGGCTACACCTTC
TRBV5-4,-,TRBJ2-5,15,-,CASSGGWRGQETQYF,TGTGCCAGCAGCGGTGGGTGGCGGGGACAAGAGACCCAGTACTTC
TRBV20-1,-,TRBJ2-7,14,once,CSARPGEVSYEQYF,TGCAGTGCTAGGCCAGGGGAGGTTAGTTACGAGCAGTACTTC
TRBV20-1,TRBD2,TRBJ2-5,16,-,CSASTGSGGGGETQYF,TGCAGTGCTTCCACGGGGAGCGGGGGGGGAGGGGAGACCCAGTACTTC
TRBV10-3,-,TRBJ2-5,12,-,CATGQRQETQYF,TGTGCCACCGGACAGCGACAAGAGACCCAGTACTTC
TRBV11-2,-,TRBJ1-2,14,-,CASSSAGGNYGYTF,TGTGCCAGCAGCTCCGCCGGGGGGAACTATGGCTACACCTTC
TRBV30,TRBD1,TRBJ2-7,14,-,CAWSVTKTGGEQYF,TGTGCCTGGAGTGTAACCAAAACAGGGGGCGAGCAGTACTTC
TRBV20-1,TRBD2,TRBJ2-1,14,-,CRCHGGGVANEQFF,TGCAGATGTCACGGGGGGGGTGTGGCAAATGAGCAGTTCTTC
TRBV20-1,TRBD1,TRBJ1-5,15,-,CSAAGAQGANQPQHF,TGCAGTGCCGCCGGGGCGCAGGGGGCGAATCAGCCCCAGCATTTT